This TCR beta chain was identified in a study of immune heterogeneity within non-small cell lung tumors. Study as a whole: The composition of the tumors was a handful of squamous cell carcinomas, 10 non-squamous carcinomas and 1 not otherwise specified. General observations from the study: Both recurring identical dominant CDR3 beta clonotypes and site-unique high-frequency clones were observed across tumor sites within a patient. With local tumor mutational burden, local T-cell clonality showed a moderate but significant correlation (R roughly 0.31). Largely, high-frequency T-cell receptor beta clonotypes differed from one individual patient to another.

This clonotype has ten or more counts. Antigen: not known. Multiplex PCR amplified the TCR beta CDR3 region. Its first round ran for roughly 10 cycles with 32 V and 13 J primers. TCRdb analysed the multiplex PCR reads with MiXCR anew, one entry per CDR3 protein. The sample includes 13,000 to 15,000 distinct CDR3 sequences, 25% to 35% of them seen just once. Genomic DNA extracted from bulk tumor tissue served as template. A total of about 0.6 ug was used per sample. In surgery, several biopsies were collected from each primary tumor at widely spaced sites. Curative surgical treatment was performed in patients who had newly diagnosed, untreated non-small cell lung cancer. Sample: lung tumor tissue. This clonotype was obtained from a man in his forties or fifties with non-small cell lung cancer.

DNA for the CDR3: TGCGCCAGCAGCCTCGAGACGGGATCCTACGAGCAGTACTTC. Its translation is CASSLETGSYEQYF. The V gene is TRBV5-1, the J gene TRBJ2-7, with D possibly TRBD2 on 5 matching bases. V was shortened by 4 bases and J by 1 base, with 12 bases between the two germline ends. There are 14 residues in the CDR3. Germline-derived CDR1 and CDR2 are SGHRS and YFSETQ.